This T cell receptor beta chain comes out of a study of graft-versus-host responses after intestinal transplantation. At the level of the study: Anti-thymocyte globulin was used for induction in all recipients, who then took tacrolimus and steroids for roughly 3 years.

Sequencing was performed with immunoSEQ multiplex PCR; in TCRdb, only in-frame clones are kept and a portion is missing. The data contain some 15,000 clones, approximately 94% of them singletons. Per the germline V gene, CDR1 is MNHNS and CDR2 is SASEGT. The CDR3 extends over 16 amino acids. This sample comprised PBMCs, obtained about 34 months after intestinal transplantation. This TCR derives from a human patient who received an intestinal transplant, so some T cells may come from the graft donor. J is TRBJ2-5 and V is TRBV6-1, with 8 positions matching TRBD1. The end of the DNA aligns better with TRBJ2-7, so the J call may be wrong. The CDR3 sequence: CASSEALGQVSYEQYF. The CDR3 DNA reads TGTGCCAGCAGTGAAGCCCTGGGACAGGTCTCCTACGAGCAGTACTTC.